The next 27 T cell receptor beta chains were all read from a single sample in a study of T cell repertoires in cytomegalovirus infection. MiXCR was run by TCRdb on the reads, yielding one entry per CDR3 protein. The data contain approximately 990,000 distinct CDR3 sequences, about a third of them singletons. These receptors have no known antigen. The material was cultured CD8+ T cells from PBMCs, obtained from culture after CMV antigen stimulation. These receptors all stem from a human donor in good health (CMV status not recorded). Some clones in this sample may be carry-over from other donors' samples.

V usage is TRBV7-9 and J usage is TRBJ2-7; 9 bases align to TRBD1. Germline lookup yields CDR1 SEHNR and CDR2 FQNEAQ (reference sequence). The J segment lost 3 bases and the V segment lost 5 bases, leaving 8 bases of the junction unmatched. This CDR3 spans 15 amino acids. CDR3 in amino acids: CASSVAGTGIYEQYF. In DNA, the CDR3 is TGTGCCAGCAGCGTCGCCGGGACAGGGATCTACGAGCAGTACTTC. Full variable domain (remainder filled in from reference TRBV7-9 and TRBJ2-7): DTGVSQNPRHKITKRGQNVTFRCDPISEHNRLYWYRQTLGQGPEFLTYFQNEAQLEKSRLLSDRFSAERPKGSFSTLEIQRTEQGDSAMYLCASSVAGTGIYEQYFGPGTRLTVT.

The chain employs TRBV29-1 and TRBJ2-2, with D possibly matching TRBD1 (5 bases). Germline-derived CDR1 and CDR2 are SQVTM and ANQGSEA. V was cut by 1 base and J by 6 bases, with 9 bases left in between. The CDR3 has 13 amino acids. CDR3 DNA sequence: TGCAGCGTTGAAGCGGACAATCCCGGGGAGCTGTTTTTT. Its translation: CSVEADNPGELFF.

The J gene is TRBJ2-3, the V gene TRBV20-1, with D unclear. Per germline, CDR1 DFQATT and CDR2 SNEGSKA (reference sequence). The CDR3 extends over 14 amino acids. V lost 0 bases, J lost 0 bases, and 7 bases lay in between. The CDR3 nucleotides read TGCAGTGCTAGAGAGGGCGGTAGCACAGATACGCAGTATTTT. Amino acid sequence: CSAREGGSTDTQYF.

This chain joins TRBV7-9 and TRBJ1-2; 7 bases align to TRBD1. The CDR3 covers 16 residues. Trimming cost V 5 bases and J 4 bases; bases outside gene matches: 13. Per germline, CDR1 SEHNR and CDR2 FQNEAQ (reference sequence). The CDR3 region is CASSPSFLGTAYGYTF. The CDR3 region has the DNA TGTGCCAGCAGCCCCAGCTTTTTGGGGACAGCCTATGGCTACACCTTC.

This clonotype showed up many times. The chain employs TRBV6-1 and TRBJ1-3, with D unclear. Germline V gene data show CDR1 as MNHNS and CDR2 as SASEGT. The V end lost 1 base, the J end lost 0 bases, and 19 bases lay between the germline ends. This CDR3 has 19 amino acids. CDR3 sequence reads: CASSEGPGGRHISGNTIYF. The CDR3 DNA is TGTGCCAGCAGTGAAGGTCCCGGAGGGCGCCACATCTCTGGAAACACCATATATTTT.

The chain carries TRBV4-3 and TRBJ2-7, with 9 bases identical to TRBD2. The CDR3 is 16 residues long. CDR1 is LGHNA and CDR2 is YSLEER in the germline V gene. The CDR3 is CTSSQEFSGGSYEQYV. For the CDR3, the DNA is TGCACCAGCAGCCAAGAATTTAGCGGGGGCTCTTACGAGCAGTACGTC.

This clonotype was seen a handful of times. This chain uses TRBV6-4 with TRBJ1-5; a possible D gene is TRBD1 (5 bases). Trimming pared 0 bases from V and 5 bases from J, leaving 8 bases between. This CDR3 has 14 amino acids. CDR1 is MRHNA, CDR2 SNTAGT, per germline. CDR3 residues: CASSDSVGDQPQHF. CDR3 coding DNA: TGTGCCAGCAGTGACTCGGTGGGGGATCAGCCCCAGCATTTT.

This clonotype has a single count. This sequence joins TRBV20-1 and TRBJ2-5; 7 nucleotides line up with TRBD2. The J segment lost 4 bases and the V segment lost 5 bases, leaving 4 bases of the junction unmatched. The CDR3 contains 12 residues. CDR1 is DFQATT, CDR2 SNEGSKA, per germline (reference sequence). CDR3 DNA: TGCAGTGCTGGACTAGTTGGAGAGACCCAGTACTTC. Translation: CSAGLVGETQYF.

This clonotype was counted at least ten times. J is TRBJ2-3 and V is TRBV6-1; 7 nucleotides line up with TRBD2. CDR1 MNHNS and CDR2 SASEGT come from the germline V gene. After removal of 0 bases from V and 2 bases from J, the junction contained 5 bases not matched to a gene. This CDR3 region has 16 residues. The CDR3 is CASSEARGGSTDTQYF. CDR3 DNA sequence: TGTGCCAGCAGTGAAGCACGCGGGGGATCCACAGATACGCAGTATTTT.

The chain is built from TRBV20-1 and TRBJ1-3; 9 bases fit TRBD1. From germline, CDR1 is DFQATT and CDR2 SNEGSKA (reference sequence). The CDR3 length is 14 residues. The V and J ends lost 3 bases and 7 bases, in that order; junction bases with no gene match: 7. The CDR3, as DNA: TGCAGTGCTAGTGTGGGGACAGGGTTGAACACCATATATTTT. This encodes CSASVGTGLNTIYF.

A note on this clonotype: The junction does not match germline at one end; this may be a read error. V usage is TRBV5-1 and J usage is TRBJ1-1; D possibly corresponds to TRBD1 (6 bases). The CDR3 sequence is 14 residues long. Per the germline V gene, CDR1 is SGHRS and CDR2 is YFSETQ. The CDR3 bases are TGCGCCAGCAGCCCCGAGGGGGTGAACACTGATGCTTTCTTT. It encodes CASSPEGVNTDAFF.

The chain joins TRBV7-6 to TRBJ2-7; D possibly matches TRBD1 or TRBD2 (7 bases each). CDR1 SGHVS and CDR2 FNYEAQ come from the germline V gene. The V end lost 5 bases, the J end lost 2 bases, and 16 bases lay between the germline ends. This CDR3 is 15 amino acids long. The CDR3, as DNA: TGTGCCAGCAGCACCCAGGGGGGGATCGCCTACGAGCAGTACTTC. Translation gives CASSTQGGIAYEQYF.

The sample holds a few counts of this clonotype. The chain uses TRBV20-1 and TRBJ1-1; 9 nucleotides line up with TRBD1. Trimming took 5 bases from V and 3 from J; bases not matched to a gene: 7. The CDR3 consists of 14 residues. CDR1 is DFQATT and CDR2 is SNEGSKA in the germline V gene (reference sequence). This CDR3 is CSARGGQGYTEAFF. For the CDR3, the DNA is TGCAGTGCTCGGGGGGGACAGGGCTACACTGAAGCTTTCTTT.

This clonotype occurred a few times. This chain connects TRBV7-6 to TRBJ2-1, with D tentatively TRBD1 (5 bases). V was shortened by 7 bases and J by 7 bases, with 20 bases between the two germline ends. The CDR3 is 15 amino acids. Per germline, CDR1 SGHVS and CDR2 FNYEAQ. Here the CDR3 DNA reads TGTGCCAGCACCTCCCCGGAGCAGGGTAGAAATGAGCAGTTCTTC. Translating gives CASTSPEQGRNEQFF.

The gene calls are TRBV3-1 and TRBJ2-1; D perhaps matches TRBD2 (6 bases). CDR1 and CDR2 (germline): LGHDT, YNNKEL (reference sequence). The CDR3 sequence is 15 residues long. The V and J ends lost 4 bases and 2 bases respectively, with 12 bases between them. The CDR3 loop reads CASSPLEGPYNEQFF. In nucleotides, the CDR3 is TGTGCCAGCAGCCCGTTGGAGGGACCCTACAATGAGCAGTTCTTC.

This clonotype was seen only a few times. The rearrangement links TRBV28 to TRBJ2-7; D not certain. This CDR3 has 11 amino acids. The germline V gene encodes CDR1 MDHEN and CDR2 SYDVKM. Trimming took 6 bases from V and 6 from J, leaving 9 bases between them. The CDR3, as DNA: TGTGCCAGCAGGACTTCGGGCGAGCAGTACGTC. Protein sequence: CASRTSGEQYV.

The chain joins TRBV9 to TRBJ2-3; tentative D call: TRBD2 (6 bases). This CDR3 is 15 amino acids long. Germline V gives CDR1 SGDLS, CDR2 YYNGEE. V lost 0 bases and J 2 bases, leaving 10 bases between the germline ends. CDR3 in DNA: TGTGCCAGCAGCGTAGCGGCGGGGAACACAGATACGCAGTATTTT. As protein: CASSVAAGNTDTQYF.

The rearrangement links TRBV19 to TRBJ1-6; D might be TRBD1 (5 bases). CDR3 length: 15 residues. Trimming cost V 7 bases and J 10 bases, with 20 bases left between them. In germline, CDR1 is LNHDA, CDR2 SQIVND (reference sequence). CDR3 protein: CASNADARVWSPLHF. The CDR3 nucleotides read TGTGCCAGTAACGCGGACGCCAGGGTTTGGTCACCCCTCCACTTT. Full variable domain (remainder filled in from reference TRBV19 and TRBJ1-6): DGGITQSPKYLFRKEGQNVTLSCEQNLNHDAMYWYRQDPGQGLRLIYYSQIVNDFQKGDIAEGYSVSREKKESFPLTVTSAQKNPTAFYLCASNADARVWSPLHFGNGTRLTVT.

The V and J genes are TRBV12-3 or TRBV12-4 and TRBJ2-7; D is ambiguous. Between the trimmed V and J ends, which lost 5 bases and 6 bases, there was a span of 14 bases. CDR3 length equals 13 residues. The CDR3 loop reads CASSPRGTAEQYF. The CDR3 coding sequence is TGTGCCAGCAGTCCCCGCGGAACTGCCGAGCAGTACTTC.

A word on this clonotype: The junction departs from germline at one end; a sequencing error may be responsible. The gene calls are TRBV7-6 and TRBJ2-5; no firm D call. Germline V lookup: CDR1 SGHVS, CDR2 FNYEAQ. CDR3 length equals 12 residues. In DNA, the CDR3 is TGTGCCAGCAGCTCATTAGGAGAGTCCCAGTACTTC. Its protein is CASSSLGESQYF.

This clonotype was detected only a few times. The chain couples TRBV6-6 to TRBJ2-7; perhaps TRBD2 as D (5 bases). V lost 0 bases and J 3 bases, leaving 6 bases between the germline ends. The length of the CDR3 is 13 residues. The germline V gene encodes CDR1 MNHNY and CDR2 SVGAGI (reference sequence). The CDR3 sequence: CASSYSRVYEQYV. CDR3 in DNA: TGTGCCAGCAGTTACTCGAGGGTCTACGAGCAGTACGTC.

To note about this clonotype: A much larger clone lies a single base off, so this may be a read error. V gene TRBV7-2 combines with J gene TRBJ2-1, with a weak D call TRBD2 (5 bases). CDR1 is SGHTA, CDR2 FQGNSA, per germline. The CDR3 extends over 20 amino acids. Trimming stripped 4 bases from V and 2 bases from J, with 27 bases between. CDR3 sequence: CASSYPLSRLVGDTYNEQFF. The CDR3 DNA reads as TGTGCCAGCAGCTACCCTTTGAGTCGGCTAGTGGGAGACACCTACAATGAGCAGTTCTTC.

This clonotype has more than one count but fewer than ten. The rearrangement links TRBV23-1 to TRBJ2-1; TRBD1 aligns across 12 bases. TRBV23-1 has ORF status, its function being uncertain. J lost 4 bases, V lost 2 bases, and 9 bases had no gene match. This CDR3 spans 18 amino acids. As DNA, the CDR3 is TGCGCCAGCAGTCAACGTCCCGGGACAGGGGGCGGTTACAATGAGCAGTTCTTC. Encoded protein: CASSQRPGTGGGYNEQFF.

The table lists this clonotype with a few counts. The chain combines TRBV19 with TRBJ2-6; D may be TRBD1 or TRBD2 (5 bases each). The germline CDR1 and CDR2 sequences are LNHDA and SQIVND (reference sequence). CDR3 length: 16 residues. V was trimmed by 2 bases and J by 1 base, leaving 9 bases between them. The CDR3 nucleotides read TGTGCCAGTAGTATATGGGGGTATTCTGGGGCCAACGTCCTGACTTTC. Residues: CASSIWGYSGANVLTF.

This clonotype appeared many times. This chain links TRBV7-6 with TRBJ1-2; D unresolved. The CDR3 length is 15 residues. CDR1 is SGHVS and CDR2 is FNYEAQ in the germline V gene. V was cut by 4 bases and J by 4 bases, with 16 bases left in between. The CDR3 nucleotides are TGTGCCAGCAGCTCCTCAAATGGACCGACCTATGGCTACACCTTC. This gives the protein CASSSSNGPTYGYTF. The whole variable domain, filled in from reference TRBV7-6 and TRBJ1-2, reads GAGVSQSPRYKVTKRGQDVALRCDPISGHVSLYWYRQALGQGPEFLTYFNYEAQQDKSGLPNDRFSAERPEGSISTLTIQRTEQRDSAMYRCASSSSNGPTYGYTFGSGTRLTVV.

The CDR3 DNA reads TGTGCCACCACCCCGGGGGGGAACACTGAAGCTTTCTTT. As protein: CATTPGGNTEAFF. The chain has TRBV9 and TRBJ1-1, with D possibly TRBD1 on 5 matching bases. Germline V gives CDR1 SGDLS, CDR2 YYNGEE. V was trimmed by 9 bases and J by 1 base, leaving 13 bases between them. The CDR3 loop spans 13 amino acids.

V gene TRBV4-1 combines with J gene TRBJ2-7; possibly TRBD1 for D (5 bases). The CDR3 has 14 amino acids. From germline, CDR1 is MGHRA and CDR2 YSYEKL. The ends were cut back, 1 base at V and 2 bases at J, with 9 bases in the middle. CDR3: CASSQADTTYEQYF. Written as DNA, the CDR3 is TGCGCCAGCAGCCAAGCGGACACTACCTACGAGCAGTACTTC.